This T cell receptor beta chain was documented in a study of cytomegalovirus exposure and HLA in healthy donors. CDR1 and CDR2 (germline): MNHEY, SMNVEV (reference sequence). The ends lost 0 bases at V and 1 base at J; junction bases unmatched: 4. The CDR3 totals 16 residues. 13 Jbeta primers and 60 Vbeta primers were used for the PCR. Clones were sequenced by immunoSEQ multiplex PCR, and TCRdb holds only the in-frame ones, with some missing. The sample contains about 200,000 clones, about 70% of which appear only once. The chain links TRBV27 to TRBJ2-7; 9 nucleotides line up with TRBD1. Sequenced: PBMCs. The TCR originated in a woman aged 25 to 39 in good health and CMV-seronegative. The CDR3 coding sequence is TGTGCCAGCAGTTTATCGACAGGACAGGGGTCCTACGAGCAGTACTTC. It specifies CASSLSTGQGSYEQYF.